This TCR beta chain is drawn from a study of T cell responses to AZD1222 COVID-19 vaccine. Whole-study findings and limits: Baseline serostatus was positive in only a handful of AZD1222 recipients. Without day 14 samples, only post-peak T cell repertoires were studied.

Second-dose intervals near 4 or 12 weeks were combined. Germline CDR1 reads MNHNY; CDR2 reads SVGAGI (reference sequence). V lost 5 bases and J lost 7; bases outside the gene matches: 19. The CDR3 extends over 19 amino acids. TCRdb's table, derived via immunoSEQ multiplex PCR, lists solely in-frame clones and lacks some. The data contain around 190,000 clones, roughly 88% of them singletons. Comments on this clone: Its antigen is not identified.

Sequencing used peripheral blood, obtained 28 days after the second AZD1222 dose. This chain joins TRBV6-6 and TRBJ2-4, with TRBD2 identical over 11 bases. The clonotype originates from an adult who received the AZD1222 COVID-19 vaccine. DNA for the CDR3: TGTGCCAGCAGTCCAACACGGGGGTTAGCGGGGGGGCCGGAGAACATTCAGTACTTC. Amino acids: CASSPTRGLAGGPENIQYF.